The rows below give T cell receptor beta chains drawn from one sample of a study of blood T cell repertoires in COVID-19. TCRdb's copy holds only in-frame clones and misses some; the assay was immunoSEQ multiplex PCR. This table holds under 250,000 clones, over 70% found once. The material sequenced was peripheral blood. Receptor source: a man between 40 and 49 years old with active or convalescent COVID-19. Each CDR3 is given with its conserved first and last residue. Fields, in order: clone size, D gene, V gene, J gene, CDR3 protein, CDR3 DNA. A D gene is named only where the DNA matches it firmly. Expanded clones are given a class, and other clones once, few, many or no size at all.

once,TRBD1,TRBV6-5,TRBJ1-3,CASSYRGQAGNTIYF,TGTGCCAGCAGTTACCGCGGACAGGCTGGAAACACCATATATTTT
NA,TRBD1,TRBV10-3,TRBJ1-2,CAISPGGTYGYTF,TGTGCCATCAGTCCAGGGGGTACCTATGGCTACACCTTC
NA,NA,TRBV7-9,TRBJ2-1,CPSSRGGEINEQFF,TGCCCCAGCAGCCGAGGGGGGGAAATCAATGAGCAGTTCTTC
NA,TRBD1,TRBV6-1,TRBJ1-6,CASSEAGQGGSPLHF,TGTGCCAGCAGTGAAGCGGGGCAAGGGGGCTCACCCCTCCACTTT
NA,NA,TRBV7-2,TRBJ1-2,CASSLTAYGYTF,TGTGCCAGCAGCTTGACAGCCTATGGCTACACCTTC
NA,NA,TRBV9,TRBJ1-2,CASSVGRGFYGYTF,TGTGCCAGCAGCGTGGGCAGGGGCTTCTATGGCTACACCTTC
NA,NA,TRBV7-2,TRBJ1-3,CASATGSGNTIYF,TGTGCCAGCGCGACAGGATCTGGAAACACCATATATTTT
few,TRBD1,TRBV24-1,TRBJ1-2,CATSEDGTGGDGYTF,TGTGCCACCAGTGAGGACGGGACAGGGGGCGACGGCTACACCTTC
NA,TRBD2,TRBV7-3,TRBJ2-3,CASSPGLAGGDTQYF,TGTGCCAGCAGCCCGGGACTAGCGGGGGGGGATACGCAGTATTTT
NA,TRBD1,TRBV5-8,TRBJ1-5,CASSDGQGSNQPQHF,TGTGCCAGCAGCGACGGACAGGGAAGCAATCAGCCCCAGCATTTT
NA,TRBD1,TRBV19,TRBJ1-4,CASSVIHRGRDEKLFF,TGTGCCAGTAGCGTCATCCACAGGGGGCGAGATGAAAAACTGTTTTTT
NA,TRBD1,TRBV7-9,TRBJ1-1,CASSLEGAGTTEAFF,TGTGCCAGCAGCTTAGAGGGGGCGGGGACTACTGAAGCTTTCTTT
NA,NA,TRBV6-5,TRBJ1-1,CASSQPPTGEAFF,TGTGCCAGCAGTCAACCCCCGACAGGAGAAGCTTTCTTT
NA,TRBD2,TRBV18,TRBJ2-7,CASSPSGTSYEQYF,TGTGCCAGCTCACCGTCCGGGACTAGCTACGAGCAGTACTTC
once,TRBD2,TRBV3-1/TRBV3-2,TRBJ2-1,CASSPRGGRRSSYNEQFF,TGTGCCAGCAGCCCCCGGGGGGGACGAAGAAGCTCCTACAATGAGCAGTTCTTC
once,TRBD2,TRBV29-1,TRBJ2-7,CSVAVSGGGEQYF,TGCAGCGTTGCGGTGAGCGGGGGGGGCGAGCAGTACTTC
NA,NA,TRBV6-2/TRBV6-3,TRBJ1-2,CASSATGTSRGYTF,TGTGCCAGCAGTGCGACAGGAACCAGCAGAGGCTACACCTTC
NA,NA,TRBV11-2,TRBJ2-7,CASSFGGYEQYF,TGTGCCAGCAGCTTCGGGGGCTACGAGCAGTACTTC
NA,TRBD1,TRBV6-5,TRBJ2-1,CASSRDRGNNEQFF,TGTGCCAGCAGTCGGGACAGGGGAAACAATGAGCAGTTCTTC
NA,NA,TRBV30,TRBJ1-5,CAWRREGEHQPQHF,TGTGCCTGGCGCCGGGAGGGAGAACATCAGCCCCAGCATTTT
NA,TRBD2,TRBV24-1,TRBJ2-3,CATSPAGVRDTQYF,TGTGCCACCAGTCCAGCGGGAGTGAGGGATACGCAGTATTTT
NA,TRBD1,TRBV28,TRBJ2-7,CASRFRGSHEQYF,TGTGCCAGCAGGTTCAGGGGGTCCCACGAGCAGTACTTC
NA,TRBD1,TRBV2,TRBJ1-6,CASSQQGARNNSPLHF,TGTGCCAGCAGCCAACAGGGGGCAAGAAATAATTCACCCCTCCACTTT
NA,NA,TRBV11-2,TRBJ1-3,CASSPNAGSGNTIYF,TGTGCCAGCAGCCCCAACGCGGGTTCTGGAAACACCATATATTTT
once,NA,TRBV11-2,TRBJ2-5,CASSLYAGVQETQYF,TGTGCCAGCAGCTTATACGCGGGTGTCCAAGAGACCCAGTACTTC
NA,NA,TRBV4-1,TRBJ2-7,CASSQVAGIYEQYF,TGCGCCAGCAGCCAAGTAGCAGGGATCTACGAGCAGTACTTC
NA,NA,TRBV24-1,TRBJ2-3,CATSGSTRPEADTQYF,TGTGCCACCAGTGGGAGTACCCGCCCCGAGGCAGATACGCAGTATTTT
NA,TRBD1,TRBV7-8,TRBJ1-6,CASSFTGTGNSPLHF,TGTGCCAGCAGCTTTACCGGGACAGGGAATTCACCCCTCCACTTT
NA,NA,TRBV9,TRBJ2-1,CASSVDSGRAGGYNEQFF,TGTGCCAGCAGCGTAGATTCCGGCCGCGCAGGTGGATACAATGAGCAGTTCTTC
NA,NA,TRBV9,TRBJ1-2,CASSVEAYGYTF,TGTGCCAGCAGCGTAGAAGCCTATGGCTACACCTTC
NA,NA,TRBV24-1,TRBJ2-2,CATSSSGPLTGELFF,TGTGCCACCAGTTCCAGCGGTCCCCTCACCGGGGAGCTGTTTTTT
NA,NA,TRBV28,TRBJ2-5,CASSPSSPRETQYF,TGTGCCAGCAGTCCTTCTTCCCCCCGAGAGACCCAGTACTTC
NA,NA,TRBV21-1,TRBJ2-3,CALNKKTVTRGSSLTDTQYF,TGTGCCCTAAATAAAAAGACCGTAACCCGCGGGTCATCACTCACAGATACGCAGTATTTT
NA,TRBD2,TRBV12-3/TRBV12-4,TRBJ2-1,CASSLGGTRQFF,TGTGCCAGCAGTTTAGGCGGGACTAGGCAGTTCTTC
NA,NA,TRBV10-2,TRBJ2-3,CASSETGEGGDTQYF,TGCGCCAGCAGTGAGACCGGTGAGGGGGGGGATACGCAGTATTTT
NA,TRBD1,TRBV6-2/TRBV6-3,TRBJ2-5,CASSLERGGGVETQYF,TGTGCCAGCAGTCTCGAGAGAGGGGGCGGTGTGGAGACCCAGTACTTC
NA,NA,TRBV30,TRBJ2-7,CAWSGHHYEQYF,TGTGCCTGGAGCGGACACCACTACGAGCAGTACTTC
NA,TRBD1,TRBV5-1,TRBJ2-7,CASSGMTGTTNEQYF,TGCGCCAGCAGCGGCATGACAGGGACGACGAACGAGCAGTACTTC
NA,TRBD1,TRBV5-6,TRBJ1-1,CASNKQGIRAEAFF,TGTGCCAGCAACAAACAGGGGATTCGCGCTGAAGCTTTCTTT
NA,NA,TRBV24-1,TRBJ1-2,CATSPGTTYGYTF,TGTGCCACCAGCCCCGGGACAACCTATGGCTACACCTTC
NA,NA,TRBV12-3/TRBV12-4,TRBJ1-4,CASSLQVNEKLFF,TGTGCCAGCAGTCTACAGGTTAATGAAAAACTGTTTTTT
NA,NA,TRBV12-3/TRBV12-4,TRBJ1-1,CASSSTGYTEAFF,TGTGCCAGCAGCTCTACAGGGTACACTGAAGCTTTCTTT
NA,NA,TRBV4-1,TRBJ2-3,CASSQKQGNTDTQYF,TGCGCCAGCAGCCAGAAACAGGGAAACACAGATACGCAGTATTTT
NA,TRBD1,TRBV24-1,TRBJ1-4,CATSEDGTGGKLFF,TGTGCCACCAGTGAAGATGGGACAGGAGGAAAACTGTTTTTT
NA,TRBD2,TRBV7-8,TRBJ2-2,CASSSPGTTVAGELFF,TGTGCCAGCAGCTCCCCCGGGACTACGGTGGCCGGGGAGCTGTTTTTT
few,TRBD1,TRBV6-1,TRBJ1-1,CASSESQGAFRKAFF,TGTGCCAGCAGTGAGTCCCAGGGGGCTTTTCGTAAAGCTTTCTTT
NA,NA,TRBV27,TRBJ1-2,CASSLYPGPYYGYTF,TGTGCCAGCAGTTTATATCCAGGGCCTTATTATGGCTACACCTTC
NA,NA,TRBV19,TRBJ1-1,CASSISTGKWTEAFF,TGTGCCAGTAGTATATCCACAGGGAAGTGGACTGAAGCTTTCTTT
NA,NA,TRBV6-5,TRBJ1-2,CASSYAEVIGYTF,TGTGCCAGCAGTTACGCGGAAGTAATTGGCTACACCTTC
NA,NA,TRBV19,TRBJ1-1,CASRTVGGPTEAFF,TGTGCCAGTAGGACCGTCGGGGGTCCAACTGAAGCTTTCTTT
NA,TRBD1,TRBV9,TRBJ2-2,CASSAGDRANTGELFF,TGTGCCAGCAGCGCCGGGGACAGGGCTAACACCGGGGAGCTGTTTTTT
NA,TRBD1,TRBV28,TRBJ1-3,CASSLTGGSGNTIYF,TGTGCCAGCAGCCTTACAGGGGGCTCTGGAAACACCATATATTTT
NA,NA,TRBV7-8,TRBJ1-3,CASRGNRDSGNTIYF,TGTGCCAGCAGGGGTAACAGGGACTCTGGAAACACCATATATTTT
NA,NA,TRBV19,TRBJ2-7,CASSYNREYEQYF,TGTGCCAGTAGTTACAACAGAGAATATGAGCAGTACTTC
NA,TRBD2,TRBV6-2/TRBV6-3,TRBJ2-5,CASSYALAGGKEYQETQYF,TGTGCCAGCAGTTATGCCCTAGCGGGGGGTAAGGAGTACCAAGAGACCCAGTACTTC
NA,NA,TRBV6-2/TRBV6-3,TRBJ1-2,CASSYSSGTLYGYTF,TGTGCCAGCAGTTACTCGTCTGGGACTCTCTATGGCTACACCTTC
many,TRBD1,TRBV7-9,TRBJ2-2,CASSTKTGGDPGELFF,TGTGCCAGCAGCACAAAGACAGGGGGCGATCCCGGGGAGCTGTTTTTT